The rows below give T cell receptor beta chains drawn from one sample of a study of monozygotic twins with inflammatory bowel disease. TCRdb reprocessed the 5' RACE reads and keeps a single row for each CDR3 protein, giving no DNA. The repertoire table contains 110,000 or so distinct CDR3 sequences. Material: blood. The receptors were gathered from a human donor with ulcerative colitis or Crohn's disease, or a healthy co-twin of an affected twin (not recorded which). The CDR3 runs from the conserved cysteine through the conserved F or W. Only part of the rows carry a size: once, few, many, or a class if the clone is expanded.

clone_size	v_call	j_call	cdr3_aa
-	TRBV7-2	TRBJ2-1	CASSLDGGSSYNEQFF
-	TRBV25-1	TRBJ1-1	CASRTQTMNTEAFF
-	TRBV4-3	TRBJ2-1	CASSQDRVPSYNEQFF
-	TRBV5-1	TRBJ2-1	CASQVSGGGEQFF
-	TRBV5-1	TRBJ1-1	CASSRDRANTEAFF
-	TRBV7-9	TRBJ2-6	CASSLTPGQGLRANVLTF
-	TRBV10-3	TRBJ1-1	CAISETQGKAEAFF
medium-sized	TRBV27	TRBJ2-2	CASSGAGGFVGELFF
-	TRBV20-1	TRBJ1-1	CSARLNRVAEAFF
-	TRBV19	TRBJ2-2	CASSIVRDRALANTGELFF
-	TRBV3-1	TRBJ2-1	CASSLGLHNEQFF
-	TRBV19	TRBJ1-5	CASSIGLSLQGLRQPQHF
-	TRBV6-6	TRBJ1-5	CASADSYSNQPQHF
-	TRBV12-3/TRBV12-4	TRBJ1-4	CASSFGGSGEKLFF
-	TRBV15	TRBJ1-4	CATSRPADSLEKLFF
-	TRBV6-5	TRBJ1-1	CASSYSRGGDTEAFF
-	TRBV12-3/TRBV12-4	TRBJ2-5	CASSALLAEEEKTQYF
-	TRBV27	TRBJ2-5	CASSSPRQGMYQETQYF
-	TRBV12-3/TRBV12-4	TRBJ1-5	CASSFGETGSQPQHF
-	TRBV6-2/TRBV6-3	TRBJ2-1	CASSFPLAGIRNEQFF
-	TRBV20-1	TRBJ1-1	CSARTGGLNTEAFF
-	TRBV19	TRBJ1-1	CASSIKVNTEAFF
-	TRBV20-1	TRBJ2-2	CSARRLAANTGELFF
-	TRBV7-3	TRBJ1-1	CASSSPARGTEAFF
-	TRBV4-2	TRBJ2-5	CASSAMTGEETQYF
-	TRBV3-1	TRBJ1-6	CASRPMGAGSPLHF
-	TRBV11-2	TRBJ2-7	CASSKRGFSYEQYF
-	TRBV7-9	TRBJ2-3	CASSAPGSSTDTQYF
-	TRBV20-1	TRBJ1-6	CSASFPGGSSYNSPLHF
-	TRBV5-1	TRBJ2-2	CASSNAGGSTGELFF